What follows is one TCR beta chain and its context. In its sample, this clonotype was seen a few times. Its antigen target is currently unknown. Qualities for individual bases were not recorded, and no much larger clone is one base off. The data were obtained in a study of early T cells in non-severe SARS-CoV-2 infection (dated by TCRdb to the early 2020s). Background on the whole study: TCR sequencing used bulk RNA from unsorted whole blood, so alpha and beta chains could not be paired.

Broad study findings and their caveats: VDJdb matching was skewed toward anti-spike CD8 responses and likely underestimated virus-specific expansions by missing private and CD4 specificities.

Set within a cohort of healthcare workers in London, UK, this nested case-control study involved weekly PCR testing of nasopharyngeal swabs along with blood sampling. Healthcare workers were recruited between 23 and 31 March 2020, during the week of the UK lockdown, and were followed weekly for up to about 15 weeks. Libraries were prepared through 5' RACE. This sample was sequenced with a NextSeq 500. To correct for sequencing error and PCR bias, the TCR library protocol tagged individual cDNA molecules with unique molecular identifiers. TCR alpha and beta chains were both sequenced, and the abundances of alpha and beta sequences in each sample were closely correlated with each other. The paper's data handling went like this. Decombinator V4 was used to annotate TCR sequences for V gene, J gene and CDR3. TCRs were defined as expanded if a significant change between any two time points was detected under a Poisson model with p below 0.0001. TCR abundances were normalised to the total number of TCRs sequenced per sample and were expressed as counts per million. MAIT TCRs were defined by TRAV1-2 paired with TRAJ12, TRAJ20 or TRAJ33, and iNKT TCRs by TRAV10 paired with TRAJ18. VDJdb, accessed 1 November 2021, was searched for CMV, EBV and SARS-CoV-2 annotated TCRs, with TCRs annotated for multiple antigens excluded. The public reads were reprocessed in TCRdb via fastp at Q25 and MiXCR, keeping in-frame beta chains. Each entry is one CDR3 protein sequence, shown with its most common DNA and genes. TCRdb, rather than the study authors, made the V and J calls. In this sample the table shows about 69,000 distinct CDR3 sequences, about 9% of which occur a single time. The ten top clones hold around 5.5% of the sample.

The germline V gene encodes CDR1 MNHEY and CDR2 SVGEGT. Measured from the cysteine to the phenylalanine, the CDR3 is 18 residues long. The retained sequence is limited to the CDR3, 54 bases, with the frame set at the first base. V is shortened by 0 bases, J by 8 bases, and the region joining them spans 20 bases. Sequencing was carried out using whole blood. This clonotype was sampled from an adult who was a healthcare worker with PCR-confirmed SARS-CoV-2 infection or an uninfected control (not recorded which). The chain joins TRBV6-2 or TRBV6-3 to TRBJ1-6; tentative D gene TRBD1, with 6 bases matching. The DNA sequence is as follows: TGTGCCAGCAGTTACTCTGTTTCGGACAGCCGGTCGGATTCACCCCTCCACTTT. It is translated as CASSYSVSDSRSDSPLHF.